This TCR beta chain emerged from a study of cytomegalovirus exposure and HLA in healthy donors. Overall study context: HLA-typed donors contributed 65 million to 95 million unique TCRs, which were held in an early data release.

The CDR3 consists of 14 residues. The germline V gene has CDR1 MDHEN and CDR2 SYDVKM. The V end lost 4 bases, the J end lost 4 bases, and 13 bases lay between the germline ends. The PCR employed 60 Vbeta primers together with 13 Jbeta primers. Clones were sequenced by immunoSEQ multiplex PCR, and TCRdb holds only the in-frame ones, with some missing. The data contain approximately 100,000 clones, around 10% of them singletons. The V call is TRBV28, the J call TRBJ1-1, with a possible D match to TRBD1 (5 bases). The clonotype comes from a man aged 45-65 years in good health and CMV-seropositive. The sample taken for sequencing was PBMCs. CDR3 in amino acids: CASSSPGGTTEAFF. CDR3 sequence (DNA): TGTGCCAGCAGTTCCCCCGGGGGGACCACTGAAGCTTTCTTT.